The 18 T cell receptor beta chains below come from one sample, sequenced in a study of blood T cells in healthy people across ages. Alongside a J-beta primer mix, a sample-barcoded 5' primer served in a second PCR lasting about 6 to 11 cycles. One entry per CDR3 protein results from TCRdb running MiXCR on the 5' RACE reads. The sample contains approximately 900,000 distinct CDR3 sequences, about 27% of which appear only once. The sample also formed part of further work on T cells of mothers and their children.

The sample taken for sequencing was blood. These receptors all stem from a woman aged 40 to 49 in good health.

A remark on this clonotype: A much larger clone differs from this one at a single base, so this may be a read error. In nucleotides, the CDR3 is TGTGCCGGCAGTTTAAGGGATACCTACAATGAGCAGTTCTTC. It specifies CAGSLRDTYNEQFF. The V and J genes are TRBV28 and TRBJ2-1; D remains unclear. Per germline, CDR1 MDHEN and CDR2 SYDVKM. CDR3 size: 14 residues.

On this clonotype itself: A much larger clone differs by one base, so this may be a read error. The CDR3 ends on some other residue instead of the conserved phenylalanine or tryptophan, so this is likely a read error. The genes are TRBV7-2 and TRBJ1-2; D perhaps matches TRBD1 (5 bases). This CDR3 comprises 14 residues. With 5 bases removed from V and 2 bases from J, the gap between germline ends came to 12 bases. Germline V gene data show CDR1 as SGHTA and CDR2 as FQGNSA. The CDR3 reads CASSHRGENYGYTC. The CDR3 coding sequence is TGTGCCAGCAGCCACCGGGGCGAGAACTATGGCTACACCTGC.

Concerning this clonotype: The germline gene is not matched at one end of the junction; a read error may be the cause. The chain joins TRBV3-1 to TRBJ1-2; D remains ambiguous. The CDR3 consists of 16 residues. Germline CDR1 LGHDT, CDR2 YNNKEL (reference sequence). In DNA form, the CDR3 reads TGTGTCAGCAGCCCCCTAGCCGGACTAGCTAACTATGGCTACACCTTC. Its protein is CVSSPLAGLANYGYTF.

This clonotype was counted only a few times. The chain recombines TRBV27 with TRBJ2-1; no clear D gene. There are 15 residues in the CDR3. Looked up from germline, CDR1 is MNHEY and CDR2 is SMNVEV (reference sequence). Between the trimmed V and J ends, which lost 2 bases and 8 bases, there was a span of 16 bases. CDR3 sequence: CASSLPASRLDEQFF. The CDR3 region has the DNA TGTGCCAGCAGTTTACCCGCGTCGCGGTTAGATGAGCAGTTCTTC.

This clonotype was seen many times. This chain connects TRBV7-8 to TRBJ2-7, with TRBD2 identical over 12 bases. V shed 5 bases and J 0 bases; nucleotides not matched to a gene: 11. This CDR3 is 18 amino acids long. Germline CDR1 SGHVS, CDR2 FQNEAQ. The CDR3 reads CASSQRSGLAGVSYEQYF. CDR3 DNA sequence: TGTGCCAGCAGCCAGAGGTCGGGACTAGCGGGTGTCTCCTACGAGCAGTACTTC. Filled out from reference TRBV7-8 and TRBJ2-7, the complete variable domain reads GAGVSQSPRYKVAKRGQDVALRCDPISGHVSLFWYQQALGQGPEFLTYFQNEAQLDKSGLPSDRFFAERPEGSVSTLKIQRTQQEDSAVYLCASSQRSGLAGVSYEQYFGPGTRLTVT.

Details on this clonotype: Since a much larger clone is just one base distant, this may be a read error. The V gene is TRBV29-1, the J gene TRBJ2-1; D is unclear. Trimming took off 3 bases at V and 5 bases at J, with 8 bases between the two ends. Per germline, CDR1 SQVTM and CDR2 ANQGSEA. CDR3 length: 12 residues. DNA for the CDR3: TGCAGCGTTGATTACAACCACAATGAGCAGTTCTTC. Its translation: CSVDYNHNEQFF.

The chain has TRBV12-3 or TRBV12-4 and TRBJ1-1; 9 bases agree with TRBD1. The CDR3 has 14 amino acids. Losses at the gene ends were 2 bases for V and 10 bases for J; bases not matched to a gene: 8. The CDR3 reads CASSLRQGGMSAFF. In DNA, the CDR3 is TGTGCCAGCAGTTTACGACAGGGGGGGATGTCAGCTTTCTTT.

This clonotype turned up a few times. Germline is not matched at one junction end, which may reflect a read error. The chain employs TRBV2 and TRBJ2-3; possible D gene TRBD1, 6 bases. Germline lookup yields CDR1 SNHLY and CDR2 FYNNEI. The CDR3 length is 17 residues. CDR3 loop: CASSDPRGREATGTQYF. The CDR3 nucleotides read TGTGCCAGCAGTGATCCCCGCGGAAGGGAAGCGACAGGTACGCAGTATTTT.

This chain links TRBV9 with TRBJ2-1; 9 nucleotides line up with TRBD2. Germline assignment: CDR1 SGDLS and CDR2 YYNGEE. The V and J ends lost 0 bases and 4 bases, in that order; junction bases with no gene match: 5. This CDR3 has 16 residues. The CDR3 bases are TGTGCCAGCAGCGTAGAGGGTAGCGGGGGATACAATGAGCAGTTCTTC. It is translated as CASSVEGSGGYNEQFF.

This clonotype was picked up one time. The chain is built from TRBV29-1 and TRBJ2-3; a weak D match, TRBD1 (5 bases). Germline assignment: CDR1 SQVTM and CDR2 ANQGSEA. Trimming took 1 base from V and 1 from J, leaving 9 bases between them. This CDR3 region has 14 residues. The CDR3 loop is CSVEGVRGTDTQYF. The CDR3 coding sequence is TGCAGCGTTGAAGGAGTCAGGGGCACAGATACGCAGTATTTT.

This clonotype occurred many times. CDR3 amino acids: CASSSPSGGNEQFF. CDR3 coding DNA: TGCGCCAGCAGCTCTCCTAGCGGGGGGAATGAGCAGTTCTTC. The V gene is TRBV5-1, the J gene TRBJ2-1; 11 bases are shared with TRBD2. The trim removed 3 bases at V and 7 bases at J, leaving 3 bases unmatched. Germline V lookup: CDR1 SGHRS, CDR2 YFSETQ. CDR3 length equals 14 residues.

This clonotype was observed a few times. The genes are TRBV28 and TRBJ1-1; D remains ambiguous. Trimming cost V 3 bases and J 1 base, with 9 bases left between them. This CDR3 is built from 14 residues. In germline, CDR1 is MDHEN, CDR2 SYDVKM. The CDR3 nucleotides are TGTGCCAGCAGTTTTCGGAACAGGAACACTGAAGCTTTCTTT. This sequence encodes CASSFRNRNTEAFF.

This clonotype was observed at least ten times. This sequence joins TRBV29-1 and TRBJ2-5; 7 bases fit TRBD1. The CDR3 is made up of 13 amino acids. Germline V CDR1 and CDR2: SQVTM, ANQGSEA. Trimming at V came to 7 bases and at J to 5 bases, leaving 10 bases not matched to a gene. CDR3 protein: CSAVRGHGETQYF. DNA for the CDR3: TGCAGCGCTGTTAGGGGGCATGGGGAGACCCAGTACTTC.

On this clonotype itself: A much larger clone sits a single nucleotide away, making a read error possible. The V gene is TRBV28, the J gene TRBJ2-7; D is unclear. The end of the DNA is better explained by TRBJ2-5, so the J call may be wrong. Germline CDR1 is MDHEN and CDR2 is SYDVKM. This CDR3 is 12 amino acids long. The CDR3 DNA reads as TGTGCCGGCAGTTTAGATACTGTGACCCAGTACTTC. As protein: CAGSLDTVTQYF.

This clonotype was seen repeatedly, ten times or more. This chain joins TRBV20-1 and TRBJ2-7; tentatively, D is TRBD2 (6 bases). CDR3 length equals 14 residues. Germline lookup yields CDR1 DFQATT and CDR2 SNEGSKA (reference sequence). Trimming removed 5 bases at V and 5 bases at J, with 19 bases between. The CDR3 reads CSASGTPDPHEQYF. CDR3 DNA: TGCAGTGCTTCCGGGACTCCCGACCCCCACGAGCAGTACTTC.

The CDR3 DNA follows: TGTGCCAGCGGCGGGGCGGGGGACAACACCGGGGAGCTGTTTTTT. Its protein product is CASGGAGDNTGELFF. The rearrangement joins TRBV7-3 to TRBJ2-2, with 7 bases aligning to TRBD2. The CDR3 is made up of 15 amino acids. V shed 8 bases, J shed 2 bases, and the junction held 8 bases outside the gene matches. Germline V gives CDR1 SGHTA, CDR2 FQGTGA.

This clonotype was counted a few times. The chain employs TRBV27 and TRBJ1-4; 7 bases line up with TRBD1. With 6 bases clipped from V and 8 bases from J, the junction kept 9 bases outside the gene matches. The CDR3 is 14 amino acids. Germline CDR1 MNHEY, CDR2 SMNVEV (reference sequence). The CDR3 here is CASRGKGAWEKLFF. In nucleotides, the CDR3 is TGTGCCAGCAGGGGGAAGGGGGCTTGGGAAAAACTGTTTTTT.

This clonotype was detected only a few times. The genes are TRBV29-1 and TRBJ2-3; possible D gene TRBD2, 6 bases. Germline V lookup: CDR1 SQVTM, CDR2 ANQGSEA. Trimming took off 4 bases at V and 14 bases at J, with 16 bases between the two ends. The CDR3 is made up of 11 amino acids. The CDR3 nucleotides are TGCAGCGTTGGGGCTTTAGCGGAGGGGTATTTT. It codes for CSVGALAEGYF.